This T cell receptor (beta chain) is drawn from a study of cytomegalovirus exposure and HLA in healthy donors. General study results and limits: A few chains tied to CMV proved CMV antigen-specific in vitro. For cytomegalovirus status, the classifier reportedly gave diagnoses with high specificity and sensitivity. Investigators reported some 150 TCR beta chains as tied to cytomegalovirus.

The donors were members of the approximately 120-subject validation cohort (separate from the 666-subject first cohort). To note about this clone: Its antigen is as yet unknown.

The assay was immunoSEQ multiplex PCR, and TCRdb's table has in-frame clones only and misses some. This table holds some 180,000 clones, 86% found once. The sequencing sample was made of PBMCs. This clonotype was sampled from a man in his thirties or forties in good health and CMV-seropositive.

CDR3 loop: CASSDTRQGKYF. The CDR3 nucleotides read TGTGCCAGCAGTGATACCCGACAGGGGAAGTATTTT. V is TRBV2 and J is TRBJ2-3; 8 bases align to TRBD1. With 3 bases clipped from V and 13 bases from J, the junction kept 6 bases outside the gene matches. The CDR3 has 12 residues. The V gene's germline CDR1 is SNHLY and CDR2 FYNNEI.